The clone carrying this T cell receptor beta chain was picked up a small number of times. No antigen is known for it. The data originate from a study of blood T cells in healthy people across ages. Study findings and constraints: Strong correlation linked observed beta diversity and percent naive T cells. Higher diversity, along with more naive CD4+ cells, distinguished long-lived donors from aged donors.

CDR1 and CDR2 (germline): SQVTM, ANQGSEA. V dropped 3 bases and J dropped 10 bases, with 12 bases sitting between them. This CDR3 is 11 amino acids long. A second PCR, run for roughly 7 to 12 cycles, used a sample-barcoded 5' primer plus a J-beta primer mix. Every molecule of cDNA carried a tag from a template-switch adaptor with 12 random nucleotides. Every individual sample yielded 2.5 million or more paired-end reads (each containing CDR3). MiXCR, run by TCRdb on the 5' RACE reads, gives a single entry per CDR3 protein. The sample records about 1,000,000 distinct CDR3 sequences, more than 40% being singletons.

J is TRBJ1-1 and V is TRBV29-1, with D possibly TRBD1 on 5 matching bases. Sequenced material: blood. The receptor comes from a woman aged 55 to 70 in good health. CDR3 amino acids: CSVEGGGRAFF. The DNA for the CDR3 is TGCAGCGTTGAGGGGGGTGGGAGAGCTTTCTTT.